This T cell receptor (beta chain) was observed in a study of T cell clonality in common variable immunodeficiency. Germline V lookup: CDR1 SNHLY, CDR2 FYNNEI. The ends lost 7 bases at V and 1 base at J; junction bases unmatched: 3. The CDR3 covers 13 residues. CVID and control samples used equivalent genomic DNA input. Generated by immunoSEQ multiplex PCR, the TCRdb table keeps only in-frame clones and is missing some. Singletons are absent from the sample, which has around 39,000 clones. In its sample, this clone was seen many times. The antigen remains unidentified. The read halts 3 residues ahead of the CDR3 end, with the missing end drawn from the germline J gene. Findings of the study overall: Compared with healthy controls, CVID subjects showed increased TCRbeta clonality, mostly in about a third. Fewer deletions and N-nucleotide insertions were reportedly seen in common variable immunodeficiency TCR beta sequences. Shared TCRbeta clones were fewer between CVID subjects than controls.

The chain employs TRBV2 and TRBJ2-5; 7 nucleotides line up with TRBD1. This receptor was obtained from a person between 18 and 75 years old in good health. Source material: peripheral blood mononuclear cells. CDR3 amino acids: CASIAGGQETQYF. The sequenced part of the CDR3 DNA is TGTGCCAGCATTGCAGGGGGCCAAGAGACC.